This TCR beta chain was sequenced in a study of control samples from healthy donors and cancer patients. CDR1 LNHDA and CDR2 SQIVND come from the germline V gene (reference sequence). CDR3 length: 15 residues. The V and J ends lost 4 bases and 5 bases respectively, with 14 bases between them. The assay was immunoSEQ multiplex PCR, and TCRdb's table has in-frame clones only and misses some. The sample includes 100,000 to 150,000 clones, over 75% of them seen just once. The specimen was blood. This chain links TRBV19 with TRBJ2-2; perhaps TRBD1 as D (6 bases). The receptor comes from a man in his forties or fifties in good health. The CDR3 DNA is TGTGCCAGTAGTAGATCGGGACAACTAACCGGGGAGCTGTTTTTT. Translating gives CASSRSGQLTGELFF.